The next 23 T cell receptor beta chains were all read from a single sample in a study of post-analysis software for immune sequencing data. Unique-molecular-identifier-tagged TCR beta cDNA libraries were used. Each CDR3 protein gets one entry after TCRdb re-called the PCR reads with MiXCR. The data contain about 380,000 distinct CDR3 sequences, less than 40% of them seen just once; the ten biggest clones take up roughly 13%. Antigens of these TCRs are unknown. Study-level points and caveats: Patients carried 4 or 5 TRBV segments more frequently than controls did, and TRBV5-6, TRBV5-1 and TRBV20-1 were among them.

The specimen was blood. All receptors derive from a girl between 5 and 17 years old with multiple sclerosis.

The rearrangement links TRBV14 to TRBJ2-6; 7 bases line up with TRBD1. CDR3 length: 17 residues. The V gene end was trimmed by 3 bases and the J gene end by 4 bases; junction bases not matched to a gene: 9. Germline V gene sequence: CDR1 SGHDN, CDR2 FVKESK. CDR3 loop: CASSHPQGWYGANVLTF. The CDR3, as DNA: TGTGCCAGCAGCCACCCACAGGGGTGGTACGGGGCCAACGTCCTGACTTTC.

The chain has TRBV5-5 and TRBJ2-3, with 7 bases aligning to TRBD1. V trimming: 1 base; J trimming: 7 bases; junction bases outside the gene matches: 12. Per germline, CDR1 SGHKS and CDR2 YYEKEE (reference sequence). The CDR3 is made up of 16 amino acids. CDR3 bases: TGTGCCAGCAGCTTGATCCCAGGGGGTAGTTCGAATACGCAGTATTTT. It yields the protein CASSLIPGGSSNTQYF. Based on the CDR3 plus reference TRBV5-5 and TRBJ2-3, the full variable domain is DAGVTQSPTHLIKTRGQQVTLRCSPISGHKSVSWYQQVLGQGPQFIFQYYEKEERGRGNFPDRFSARQFPNYSSELNVNALLLGDSALYLCASSLIPGGSSNTQYFGPGTRLTVL.

This chain links TRBV7-9 with TRBJ2-1; TRBD1 matches 9 bases. The V gene's germline CDR1 is SEHNR and CDR2 FQNEAQ (reference sequence). This CDR3 is 15 amino acids long. Unmatched junction bases numbered 10, after V lost 4 bases and J lost 9 bases. The CDR3 bases are TGTGCCAGCAGCTCTGGACAGGGGCAGGTGGTTGAGCAGTTCTTC. It specifies CASSSGQGQVVEQFF.

The chain uses TRBV7-2 and TRBJ2-5, with 7 bases aligning to TRBD2. This CDR3 region has 15 residues. V was pared by 5 bases and J by 0 bases, with 6 bases of the junction left unmatched. Germline assignment: CDR1 SGHTA and CDR2 FQGNSA. CDR3 coding DNA: TGTGCCAGCAGCCAAGCTGGGGGGGACCAAGAGACCCAGTACTTC. Its translation: CASSQAGGDQETQYF.

This chain connects TRBV6-6 to TRBJ1-4, with 8 bases aligning to TRBD1. This CDR3 is built from 16 residues. CDR1 is MNHNY, CDR2 SVGAGI, per germline (reference sequence). The J segment lost 5 bases and the V segment lost 5 bases, leaving 10 bases of the junction unmatched. The CDR3 nucleotides read TGTGCCAGCAGTCCGACCCGACAGGGGCACAATGAAAAACTGTTTTTT. It encodes CASSPTRQGHNEKLFF.

This clonotype was detected only a few times. The CDR3 DNA is TGCGCCAGCAGCGGCGGGGGAACCTACAATGAGCAGTTCTTC. Translated, it gives CASSGGGTYNEQFF. This chain connects TRBV5-1 to TRBJ2-1; 7 nucleotides match TRBD2. V lost 4 bases, J lost 2 bases, and 3 bases stayed unmatched. Per germline, CDR1 SGHRS and CDR2 YFSETQ. CDR3 size: 14 residues.

V and J are TRBV12-3 or TRBV12-4 and TRBJ1-4; D is unresolved. This CDR3 is built from 15 residues. Between the trimmed V and J ends, which lost 5 bases and 0 bases, there was a span of 10 bases. CDR3 region: CASSKNLATNEKLFF. The CDR3 region has the DNA TGTGCCAGCAGTAAGAACCTTGCAACTAATGAAAAACTGTTTTTT.

This chain links TRBV7-2 with TRBJ2-1; D is ambiguous. Germline lookup yields CDR1 SGHTA and CDR2 FQGNSA. Between the trimmed V and J ends, which lost 5 bases and 7 bases, there was a span of 15 bases. The CDR3 contains 14 residues. The CDR3 nucleotides are TGTGCCAGCAGCCTTGGGCCCAGAGAGAATGAGCAGTTCTTC. It specifies CASSLGPRENEQFF.

The chain recombines TRBV6-2 or TRBV6-3 with TRBJ1-5; D is perhaps TRBD1 (5 bases). V lost 11 bases and J 2 bases, leaving 19 bases between the germline ends. The CDR3 totals 15 residues. Germline V gene sequence: CDR1 MNHEY, CDR2 SVGEGT. The CDR3 is CAAGGSTHGNQPQHF. CDR3 DNA sequence: TGTGCCGCGGGGGGGTCTACCCATGGCAATCAGCCCCAGCATTTT.

The chain joins TRBV6-6 to TRBJ1-2, with D maybe TRBD1 (5 bases). The V gene lost 7 bases and the J gene lost 4 bases, with 10 bases spanning the gap. This CDR3 is 12 amino acids long. CDR1 and CDR2 (germline): MNHNY, SVGAGI (reference sequence). The CDR3 coding sequence is TGTGCCAGCACCATGGGGGGCTATGGCTACACCTTC. This encodes CASTMGGYGYTF.

The chain joins TRBV7-2 to TRBJ2-7; a weak D match, TRBD2 (5 bases). Trimming shortened V by 1 base and J by 8 bases, and 15 bases separated the two germline ends. Germline CDR1 and CDR2: SGHTA and FQGNSA. This CDR3 has 14 amino acids. CDR3 region: CASSLVLVGEKQYF. In nucleotides, the CDR3 is TGTGCCAGCAGCTTAGTTCTAGTCGGGGAGAAGCAGTACTTC.

The chain joins TRBV18 to TRBJ2-7, with D perhaps TRBD2 (6 bases). The CDR3 runs 17 residues. The germline V gene encodes CDR1 KGHSH and CDR2 LQKENI. Trimming pared 0 bases from V and 0 bases from J, leaving 15 bases between. CDR3 in amino acids: CASSPPGGSGTSYEQYF. The CDR3 DNA is TGTGCCAGCTCACCACCGGGGGGTAGCGGAACCTCCTACGAGCAGTACTTC.

This rearrangement joins TRBV28 to TRBJ1-6; D not certain. This CDR3 contains 15 residues. The germline V gene encodes CDR1 MDHEN and CDR2 SYDVKM. Trimming shortened V by 2 bases and J by 9 bases, and 14 bases separated the two germline ends. The CDR3 bases are TGTGCCAGCAGTTTAACGGGATATAAGGGTTCACCCCTCCACTTT. Protein sequence: CASSLTGYKGSPLHF.

In this sample, this clonotype turned up many times. The rearrangement uses TRBV5-5 and TRBJ2-3; the D is unclear. V gave up 4 bases and J gave up 1 base, with 10 bases separating them. CDR3 length: 14 amino acids. Germline CDR1 is SGHKS and CDR2 is YYEKEE (reference sequence). The CDR3 loop reads CASSTSGGTDTQYF. The CDR3 region has the DNA TGTGCCAGCAGCACCAGTGGAGGCACAGATACGCAGTATTTT.

This chain uses TRBV19 with TRBJ1-1; D gene unclear. Germline CDR1 LNHDA, CDR2 SQIVND (reference sequence). The germline V and J ends were trimmed by 4 bases and 3 bases, with 9 bases remaining between them. The CDR3 covers 13 residues. CDR3 amino acids: CASSTPEDTEAFF. The CDR3 nucleotides are TGTGCCAGTAGTACTCCTGAGGACACTGAAGCTTTCTTT.

This clonotype was detected a few times. The J gene is TRBJ2-3, the V gene TRBV6-6, with D unresolved. The CDR3 covers 14 residues. V was shortened by 2 bases and J by 12 bases, with 18 bases between the two germline ends. CDR1 and CDR2 (germline): MNHNY, SVGAGI (reference sequence). CDR3 amino acids: CASSYPQKQPLQYF. The CDR3 DNA reads as TGTGCCAGCAGTTACCCCCAGAAACAACCCCTCCAGTATTTT.

The rearrangement joins TRBV20-1 to TRBJ2-7, with 12 bases lining up with TRBD1. The CDR3 runs to 19 residues. Germline values: CDR1 DFQATT, CDR2 SNEGSKA (reference sequence). Trimming removed 5 bases from V and 2 bases from J; junction bases left unmatched: 19. Written as DNA, the CDR3 is TGCAGTGCTGCCTCTTTGAGGGGACAGGGGGCGCGTGGGGCCTACGAGCAGTACTTC. Residues: CSAASLRGQGARGAYEQYF.

This sequence joins TRBV5-4 and TRBJ2-7, with TRBD2 matching over 8 bases. The DNA end lines up better with TRBJ2-5; the J call may be wrong. The CDR3 extends over 15 amino acids. CDR1 and CDR2 (germline): SGHNT, YYREEE (reference sequence). DNA of the CDR3: TGTGCCAGCAGTTTAAAGCGGGGGCCCCAAGAGACCCAGTACTTC. Translation gives CASSLKRGPQETQYF.

This clonotype was observed a handful of times. The chain combines TRBV10-3 with TRBJ2-7; D possibly matches TRBD1 or TRBD2 (6 bases each). There are 14 residues in the CDR3. Trimming took 0 bases from V and 3 from J, leaving 9 bases between them. CDR1 is ENHRY, CDR2 SYGVKD, per germline. The DNA of the CDR3 is TGTGCCATCAGTGAGTCGGGGGGCCACTACGAGCAGTACTTC. It yields the protein CAISESGGHYEQYF.

This clonotype is a singleton in its sample. V and J are TRBV3-1 and TRBJ2-2; the D gene could be TRBD1 or TRBD2 (6 bases each). Trimming shortened V by 4 bases and J by 4 bases, and 16 bases separated the two germline ends. The CDR3 consists of 16 residues. CDR1 and CDR2 from the germline V gene are LGHDT and YNNKEL (reference sequence). This CDR3 reads CASSPKVRGGTGELFF. CDR3 nucleotide sequence: TGTGCCAGCAGCCCTAAGGTCAGGGGAGGCACCGGGGAGCTGTTTTTT.

This clonotype has a handful of counts. V and J are TRBV6-2 or TRBV6-3 and TRBJ2-1; D is possibly TRBD2 (6 bases). The germline V and J ends were trimmed by 0 bases and 10 bases, with 10 bases remaining between them. Per germline, CDR1 MNHEY and CDR2 SVGEGT. This CDR3 comprises 13 residues. As DNA, the CDR3 is TGTGCCAGCAGTTACTCGCGGGCGGGGGAGCAGTTCTTC. Protein sequence: CASSYSRAGEQFF.

This clonotype was counted many times. This chain joins TRBV7-2 and TRBJ2-5, with 8 bases matching TRBD2. The V gene's germline CDR1 is SGHTA and CDR2 FQGNSA. The CDR3 length is 14 residues. The trim removed 0 bases at V and 5 bases at J, leaving 2 bases unmatched. CDR3 DNA sequence: TGTGCCAGCAGCTTAGCCGGGAGGGGGGAGACCCAGTACTTC. Its protein is CASSLAGRGETQYF.

This sequence joins TRBV5-1 and TRBJ2-5; D gene unclear. The J call may be mistaken, given a closer DNA end match to TRBJ2-7. Germline CDR1 is SGHRS and CDR2 is YFSETQ. The CDR3 is 14 amino acids. DNA for the CDR3: TGCGCCAGCAGCTTGGTGGCAGAAACCTACGAGCAGTACTTC. The encoded protein is CASSLVAETYEQYF.